The clone carrying this T cell receptor (beta chain) showed up just a few times. Preparing the TCRbeta library involved the use of unique molecular identifiers. Each CDR3 protein is one row after TCRdb ran MiXCR on the PCR reads. The table includes around 480,000 distinct CDR3 sequences, roughly 33% detected once. The data originate from a study of T-cell reconstitution after alpha-beta-depleted transplantation in children. V was clipped by 5 bases and J by 2 bases; unmatched bases: 6. The CDR3 runs 15 residues. The germline CDR1 and CDR2 sequences are SGHTA and FQGNSA. The sequence was collected from a human donor who donated a stem cell graft to a child with aplastic anemia. The chain is built from TRBV7-2 and TRBJ2-3, with TRBD1 identical over 8 bases. The specimen was PBMCs from the stem cell graft donor, collected from the stem cell graft. In DNA, the CDR3 is TGTGCCAGCAGCACCCAGGGGGCGAACACAGATACGCAGTATTTT. Encoded protein: CASSTQGANTDTQYF. The whole variable domain, filled in from reference TRBV7-2 and TRBJ2-3, reads GAGVSQSPSNKVTEKGKDVELRCDPISGHTALYWYRQSLGQGLEFLIYFQGNSAPDKSGLPSDRFSAERTGGSVSTLTIQRTQQEDSAVYLCASSTQGANTDTQYFGPGTRLTVL.